This T cell receptor (beta chain) stems from a study of blood T cell repertoires in COVID-19 (dated by TCRdb to about 2020). As for the study more broadly: Samples from collaborators originated in the United States, Italy and Spain and spanned both the acute and convalescent phases of COVID-19. The material from the prospective study consisted of cDNA or gDNA derived from T cells, B-cell-depleted T cells, or PBMCs. Deeply sampled blood TCRbeta repertoires from subjects exposed to, actively infected with, or recovered from COVID-19 were included in the dataset. The repertoires were released in a freely available public database intended as a resource for research on the immune response to SARS-CoV-2. The samples were drawn from the first 160 participants of the ongoing ImmuneRACE study and from 950 to 1,500 subjects provided by 6 global collaborators. Sample metadata almost always included a de-identified subject ID, COVID-19 status, age in years and sex. HLA class I and class II types, where available, came from metadata supplied by the sample provider rather than from assay-based typing. Overall study outcomes, separate from this receptor: The amount of clinical and demographic metadata varied by source and participant and was provided uncurated.

CDR1 SGHAT and CDR2 FQNNGV are derived from the germline V gene. The cysteine opens and the phenylalanine closes a CDR3 of 16 amino acids. The CDR3 DNA has 48 bases and is translated from base 1. The V end loses 1 base and the J end loses 3 bases, and a stretch of 15 bases separates them. TCRbeta CDR3 regions were amplified from genomic DNA using the immunoSEQ Assay, a bias-controlled multiplex PCR. The authors processed their data as follows. Nucleated cell counts per sample were estimated from amplification of reference gene primers within the assay. Sequence reads were collapsed and filtered to measure the absolute abundance of every unique TCRbeta CDR3 rearrangement. For each sample, productive Simpson clonality was calculated as the square root of Simpson's diversity index over productive rearrangements. TCRdb mirrors the immuneACCESS table, restricted to in-frame sequences. Some clones are absent from its copies; in checked studies, under half trace to an unresolved V gene, and the reason for the others is unknown. V, J and clone size reflect that table, while D and trimming were determined from the DNA. This sample is represented by 250,000 to 300,000 clones; about 86% of them were singletons. Approximately 12% of the sample goes to the ten largest clones.

With respect to this clone: No cognate antigen has been identified for it. There are no base qualities to consult, and no much larger clone falls within one base.

One collaborating source in Seattle enrolled patients during active infection and followed them longitudinally through the course of disease. Each collaborating institution followed its own protocols to collect whole blood in K2EDTA tubes. For TCRbeta analysis, collaborator samples were shipped as frozen whole blood, as isolated PBMCs, or as DNA extracted from either sample type. This TCR came from a woman aged 25 to 39 with COVID-19, enrolled during active disease. The chain is encoded by TRBV11-2 joined to TRBJ1-2, with TRBD1 tentatively as D gene (5 bases match). Specimen: peripheral blood. The sequence in DNA is TGTGCCAGCAGCTTAGTTTATGGGACTACTGACTATGGCTACACCTTC. It translates to CASSLVYGTTDYGYTF.